This T cell receptor beta chain came from a study of blood T cell repertoires in COVID-19. Source study methods: Amplification with reference gene primers provided the estimates of nucleated cell counts. Generated by immunoSEQ multiplex PCR, the TCRdb table keeps only in-frame clones and is missing some. The V and J calls and clone size are taken from that table; D and trimming were inferred from the DNA. The table shows hundreds of thousands of clones, with about four fifths occurring only once. CDR1 SNHLY and CDR2 FYNNEI come from the germline V gene. V lost 5 bases and J lost 6; bases outside the gene matches: 18. This CDR3 is built from 18 residues.

This clonotype originated in a man aged 35-49 years who had been exposed to COVID-19. Sequencing was done on a sample of PBMCs or T cells enriched from blood (not recorded which). The V gene is TRBV2, the J gene TRBJ2-3; 9 bases map to TRBD2. This chain's CDR3 is CASSSIGLAGRLDDTQYF. CDR3 in DNA: TGTGCCAGCAGTTCGATTGGGCTAGCGGGACGGCTTGATGATACGCAGTATTTT.